The rows below give T cell receptor beta chains drawn from one sample of a study of shared clonotypes between healthy human individuals. Here immunoSEQ multiplex PCR was the method, and the copy in TCRdb shows in-frame clones only, minus some. The profile shows some 2,500,000 clones, 85% to 95% of them singletons. The material sequenced was naive CD4+ T cells from PBMCs. The source of these receptors is a man aged 18 to 30 in good health. Some clones in this sample may be carry-over from other donors' samples. Both conserved end residues are part of each CDR3. The order of the fields is clone size, J gene, D gene, V gene, CDR3 protein, CDR3 DNA. The D gene is left open where the match is weak. A row's size may be missing; if present it is once, few, many or a size class.

. TRBJ2-1 . TRBV19 CASSSQWLGPTSYNEQFF TGTGCCAGTAGTAGCCAGTGGCTCGGGCCAACCTCCTACAATGAGCAGTTCTTC
. TRBJ2-7 TRBD2 TRBV2 CASRGNSGSLYF TGTGCCAGCAGGGGAAATAGCGGGAGTCTGTACTTC
. TRBJ1-2 . TRBV28 CASSTLNYGYTF TGTGCCAGCAGTACATTGAACTATGGCTACACCTTC
. TRBJ1-1 . TRBV7-9 CASSLVGAANTEAFF TGTGCCAGCAGCTTAGTTGGGGCCGCGAACACTGAAGCTTTCTTT
. TRBJ2-1 . TRBV29-1 CSVEVRGFYNEQFF TGCAGCGTTGAAGTACGGGGTTTTTACAATGAGCAGTTCTTC
. TRBJ2-4 . TRBV2 CASSEELLAKNIQYF TGTGCCAGCAGTGAAGAACTGTTAGCCAAAAACATTCAGTACTTC
once TRBJ1-2 TRBD1 TRBV5-6 CASSTEDRAGGGYTF TGTGCCAGCAGCACGGAGGACAGGGCGGGAGGTGGCTACACCTTC
. TRBJ2-1 . TRBV7-2 CASSLFRESEQFF TGTGCCAGCAGCTTATTCCGGGAGAGTGAGCAGTTCTTC
once TRBJ2-3 . TRBV2 CASRGTGYSTDTQYF TGTGCCAGCAGAGGTACAGGGTATAGCACAGATACGCAGTATTTT
. TRBJ2-3 TRBD2 TRBV29-1 CSVVLAGGPTDTQYF TGCAGCGTTGTTTTAGCGGGAGGGCCGACAGATACGCAGTATTTT
once TRBJ2-7 . TRBV18 CASSPAGYEQYF TGTGCCAGCTCACCGGCGGGTTACGAGCAGTACTTC
. TRBJ2-2 . TRBV4-1 CASSHQTGNTGELFF TGCGCCAGCAGCCACCAGACGGGGAACACCGGGGAGCTGTTTTTT
. TRBJ2-3 . TRBV29-1 CSVGPSVPDTQYF TGCAGCGTTGGACCTAGCGTCCCAGATACGCAGTATTTT
. TRBJ2-2 . TRBV5-4 CASRRDGPTNTGELFF TGTGCCAGCAGACGGGATGGACCCACGAACACCGGGGAGCTGTTTTTT
. TRBJ2-1 TRBD2 TRBV19 CASKSLGLAGTNEQFF TGTGCCAGTAAGAGTCTGGGACTAGCGGGAACCAATGAGCAGTTCTTC
. TRBJ1-1 . TRBV5-5 CASSWPGIPEAFF TGTGCCAGCAGCTGGCCAGGGATCCCTGAAGCTTTCTTT
. TRBJ2-2 TRBD2 TRBV7-3 CASSSGATSGSFTGELFF TGTGCCAGCAGCTCAGGGGCTACTAGCGGGAGTTTCACCGGGGAGCTGTTTTTT
. TRBJ1-4 . TRBV5-5 CASSLYRVTNEKLFF TGTGCCAGCAGCTTATATAGGGTAACTAATGAAAAACTGTTTTTT
. TRBJ2-1 . TRBV7-2 CASSLSPIEGYEQFF TGTGCCAGCAGCTTAAGCCCCATAGAGGGATACGAGCAGTTCTTC
. TRBJ1-2 . TRBV5-1 CASSLEGRDWGYTF TGCGCCAGCAGCTTGGAAGGGAGGGATTGGGGCTACACCTTC
. TRBJ2-5 TRBD1 TRBV10-1 CASSEGQGNQETQYF TGCGCCAGCAGTGAAGGACAGGGCAACCAAGAGACCCAGTACTTC
. TRBJ2-4 TRBD1 TRBV6-6 CASRPGQGKNIQYF TGTGCCAGCAGGCCGGGACAGGGCAAAAACATTCAGTACTTC
. TRBJ2-1 . TRBV28 CASSLARYNEQFF TGTGCCAGCAGTTTAGCCAGATACAATGAGCAGTTCTTC
few TRBJ2-1 . TRBV13 CASSGELGYNEQFF TGTGCCAGCAGCGGGGAGTTAGGGTACAATGAGCAGTTCTTC
. TRBJ1-2 . TRBV29-1 CSVALFVGYGYTF TGCAGCGTGGCCCTATTTGTGGGATATGGCTACACCTTC